This paragraph reports one TCR beta chain. The antigen remains undetermined. Donors had no recently reported acute infections or vaccinations and were HIV-negative. The method was immunoSEQ multiplex PCR; TCRdb's version includes in-frame clones alone and lacks a portion of them. This repertoire shows over a million clones, approximately 96% found once; its top ten account for roughly 1.2%. Germline values: CDR1 SGHTA, CDR2 FQGNSA. The CDR3 covers 14 residues. V was trimmed by 3 bases and J by 1 base, leaving 9 bases between them. This sample is drawn from a study of shared clonotypes between healthy human individuals. Study findings and constraints: Naive subsets typically showed greater estimated richness than memory subsets. The represented genetic and exposure-history diversity was limited by the small number of donors.

The chain links TRBV7-2 to TRBJ1-1; a possible D gene is TRBD1 (6 bases). The clonotype was recovered from a man in his thirties or forties in good health. Sequencing used naive CD4+ T cells sorted from blood. Subset here: CD45RA+ positively selected. CDR3 nucleotides: TGTGCCAGCAGCTTGTTAGGGGGGAACACTGAAGCTTTCTTT. It is translated as CASSLLGGNTEAFF.